The entry that follows covers one TCR beta chain sequence. This sample stems from a study of T cell responses to AZD1222 COVID-19 vaccine. Profiling relied on immunoSEQ multiplex PCR, and the TCRdb table lists in-frame clones only, not all of them. The sample gives under 95,000 clones, approximately 89% of which show up once; about 2.2% is in the top ten. The CDR3 totals 15 residues. V was cut by 6 bases and J by 0 bases, with 9 bases left in between. CDR1 and CDR2 from the germline V gene are LNHDA and SQIVND (reference sequence). The clonotype originates from an adult in good health. The gene calls are TRBV19 and TRBJ1-6; D might be TRBD1 (5 bases). Sample: peripheral blood, taken on day 0 of AZD1222 vaccination. The CDR3 is CASRQASSYNSPLHF. CDR3 nucleotide sequence: TGTGCCAGTAGACAGGCCAGCTCCTATAATTCACCCCTCCACTTT. Drawing the rest from reference TRBV19 and TRBJ1-6, the complete variable domain is DGGITQSPKYLFRKEGQNVTLSCEQNLNHDAMYWYRQDPGQGLRLIYYSQIVNDFQKGDIAEGYSVSREKKESFPLTVTSAQKNPTAFYLCASRQASSYNSPLHFGNGTRLTVT.